This TCR beta chain derives from a study of CD8 T cells in ankylosing spondylitis. Study conclusions and caveats: Existing reports had already noted some motif variants in reactive arthritis synovial fluid and blood. Ankylosing spondylitis blood appeared to carry a characteristic TCR beta motif of roughly 8 highly homologous variants. Significant enrichment of disease-linked clones was reportedly seen in matched ankylosing spondylitis synovial fluid.

Quantitative 5'-RACE with molecular barcodes produced the TCR beta libraries. TCRdb re-derived calls from the 5' RACE reads in MiXCR, one entry per CDR3 protein. The table has about 440,000 distinct CDR3 sequences, approximately 17% seen once; the top ten hold approximately 1%. The length of the CDR3 is 13 residues. V lost 4 bases, J lost 11 bases, and 18 bases lay in between. CDR1 is SGHDT, CDR2 YYEEEE, per germline. On this clonotype: Antigen specificity is unknown.

Sequencing was performed on blood, either unsorted or a sorted T cell fraction (not recorded which). This chain uses TRBV5-6 with TRBJ1-1; tentatively, D is TRBD1 (6 bases). The source is a male donor with ankylosing spondylitis. CDR3 in DNA: TGTGCCAGCAGCATTACAGGGTTCTTGGGTGCTTTCTTT. Translation gives CASSITGFLGAFF. The complete variable domain, with remaining parts taken from reference TRBV5-6 and TRBJ1-1, reads DAGVTQSPTHLIKTRGQQVTLRCSPKSGHDTVSWYQQALGQGPQFIFQYYEEEERQRGNFPDRFSGHQFPNYSSELNVNALLLGDSALYLCASSITGFLGAFFGQGTRLTVV.